This TCR beta chain was found in a study of T cells after yellow fever vaccination. As for the study in general: SMART-Seq v4 Ultra Low Input prepared the low-cell-number fractions. Findings of the study overall: A faster peak, day 5 versus 15, was reached by the weaker secondary response.

Notes on this clonotype: The antigen is unknown.

TCRdb called the 5' RACE reads again in MiXCR, with one record for every CDR3 protein. The sample contains approximately 550,000 distinct CDR3 sequences, about 19% of which appear only once. This CDR3 contains 14 residues. V lost 0 bases and J lost 7, with 10 bases in between. Germline CDR1 LGHNA, CDR2 YSLEER. The chain combines TRBV4-3 with TRBJ1-5; unclear D gene. This sequence originates from a young man who received the YFV17D yellow fever vaccine. Sequenced here: PBMCs, sampled 15 days after the yellow fever booster vaccination. CDR3 sequence reads: CASSQDEGIQPQHF. DNA of the CDR3: TGCGCCAGCAGCCAAGATGAAGGGATCCAGCCCCAGCATTTT.